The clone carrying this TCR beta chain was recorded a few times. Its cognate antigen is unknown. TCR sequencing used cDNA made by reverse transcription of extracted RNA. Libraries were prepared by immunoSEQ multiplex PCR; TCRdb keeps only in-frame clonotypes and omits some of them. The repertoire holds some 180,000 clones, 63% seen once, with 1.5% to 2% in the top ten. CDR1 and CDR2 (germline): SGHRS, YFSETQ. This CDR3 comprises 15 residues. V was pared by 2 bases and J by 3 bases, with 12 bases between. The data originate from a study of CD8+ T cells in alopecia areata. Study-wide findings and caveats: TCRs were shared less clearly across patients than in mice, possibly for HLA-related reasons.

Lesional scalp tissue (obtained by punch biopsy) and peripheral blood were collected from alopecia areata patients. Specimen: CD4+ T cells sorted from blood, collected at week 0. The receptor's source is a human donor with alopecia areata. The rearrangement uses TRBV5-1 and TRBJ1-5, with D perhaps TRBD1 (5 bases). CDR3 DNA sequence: TGCGCCAGCAGCTTAGGTTTGGGGGTCAATCAGCCCCAGCATTTT. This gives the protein CASSLGLGVNQPQHF.